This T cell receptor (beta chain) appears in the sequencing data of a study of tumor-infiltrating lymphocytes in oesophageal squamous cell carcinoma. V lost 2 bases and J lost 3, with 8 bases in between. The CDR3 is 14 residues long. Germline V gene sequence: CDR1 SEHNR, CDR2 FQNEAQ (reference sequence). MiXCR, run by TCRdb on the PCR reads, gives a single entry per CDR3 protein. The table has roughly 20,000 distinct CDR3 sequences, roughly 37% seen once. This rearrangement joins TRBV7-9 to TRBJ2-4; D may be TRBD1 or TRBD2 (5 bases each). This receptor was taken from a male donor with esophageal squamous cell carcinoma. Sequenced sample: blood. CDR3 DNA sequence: TGTGCCAGCAGCTTAATGGGGGACAAAAACATTCAGTACTTC. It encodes CASSLMGDKNIQYF.